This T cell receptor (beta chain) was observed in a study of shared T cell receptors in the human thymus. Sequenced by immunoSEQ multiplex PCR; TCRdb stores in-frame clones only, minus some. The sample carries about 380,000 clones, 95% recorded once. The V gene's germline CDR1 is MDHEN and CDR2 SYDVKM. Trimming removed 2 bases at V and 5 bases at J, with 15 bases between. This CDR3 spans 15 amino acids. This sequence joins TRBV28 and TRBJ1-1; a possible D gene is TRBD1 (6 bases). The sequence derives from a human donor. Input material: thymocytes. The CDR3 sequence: CASSLDGPQGTEAFF. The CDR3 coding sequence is TGTGCCAGCAGTTTAGATGGGCCCCAGGGGACTGAAGCTTTCTTT.